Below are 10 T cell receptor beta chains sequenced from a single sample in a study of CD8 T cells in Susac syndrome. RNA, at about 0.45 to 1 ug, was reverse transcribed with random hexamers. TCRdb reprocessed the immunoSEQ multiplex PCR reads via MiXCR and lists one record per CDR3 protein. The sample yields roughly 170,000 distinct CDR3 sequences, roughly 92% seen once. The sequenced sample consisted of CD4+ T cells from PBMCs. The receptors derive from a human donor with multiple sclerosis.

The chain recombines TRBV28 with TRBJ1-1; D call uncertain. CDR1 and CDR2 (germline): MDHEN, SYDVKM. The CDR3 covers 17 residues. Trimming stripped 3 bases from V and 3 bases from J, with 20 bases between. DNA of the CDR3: TGTGCCAGCAGTTTTGGAGAGACCTCAATCTTATACACTGAAGCTTTCTTT. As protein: CASSFGETSILYTEAFF.

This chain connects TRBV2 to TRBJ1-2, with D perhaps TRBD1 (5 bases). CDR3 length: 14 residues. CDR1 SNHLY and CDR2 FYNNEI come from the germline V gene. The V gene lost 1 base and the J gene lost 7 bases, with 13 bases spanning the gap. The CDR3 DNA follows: TGTGCCAGCAGTGAAGGGACACGGATCTCTGGCTACACCTTC. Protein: CASSEGTRISGYTF. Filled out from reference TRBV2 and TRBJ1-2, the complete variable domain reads EPEVTQTPSHQVTQMGQEVILRCVPISNHLYFYWYRQILGQKVEFLVSFYNNEISEKSEIFDDQFSVERPDGSNFTLKIRSTKLEDSAMYFCASSEGTRISGYTFGSGTRLTVV.

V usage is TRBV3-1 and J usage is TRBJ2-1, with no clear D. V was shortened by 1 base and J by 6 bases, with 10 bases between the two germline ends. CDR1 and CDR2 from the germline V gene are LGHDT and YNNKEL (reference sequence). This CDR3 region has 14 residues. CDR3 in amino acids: CASSQGPTGNEQFF. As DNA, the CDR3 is TGTGCCAGCAGCCAAGGGCCGACGGGCAATGAGCAGTTCTTC.

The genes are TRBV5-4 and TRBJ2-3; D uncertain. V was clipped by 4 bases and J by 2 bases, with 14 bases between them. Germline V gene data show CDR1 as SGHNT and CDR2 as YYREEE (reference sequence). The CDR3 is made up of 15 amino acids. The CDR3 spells CASSVDLSSTDTQYF. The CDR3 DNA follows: TGTGCCAGCAGCGTGGACCTTTCCTCCACAGATACGCAGTATTTT. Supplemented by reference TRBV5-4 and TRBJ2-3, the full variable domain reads ETGVTQSPTHLIKTRGQQVTLRCSSQSGHNTVSWYQQALGQGPQFIFQYYREEENGRGNFPPRFSGLQFPNYSSELNVNALELDDSALYLCASSVDLSSTDTQYFGPGTRLTVL.

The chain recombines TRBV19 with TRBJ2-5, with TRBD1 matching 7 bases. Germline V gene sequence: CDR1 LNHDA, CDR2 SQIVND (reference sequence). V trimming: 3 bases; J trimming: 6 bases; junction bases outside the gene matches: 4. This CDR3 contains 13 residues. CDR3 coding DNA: TGTGCCAGTAGTATCGGACAGGCCAAGACCCAGTACTTC. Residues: CASSIGQAKTQYF.

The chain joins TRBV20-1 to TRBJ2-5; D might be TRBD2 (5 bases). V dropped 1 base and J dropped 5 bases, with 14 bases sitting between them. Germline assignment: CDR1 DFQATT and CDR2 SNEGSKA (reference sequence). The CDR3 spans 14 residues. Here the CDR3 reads CSARVRQRRETQYF. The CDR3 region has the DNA TGCAGTGCTAGAGTGCGTCAGAGGAGGGAGACCCAGTACTTC.

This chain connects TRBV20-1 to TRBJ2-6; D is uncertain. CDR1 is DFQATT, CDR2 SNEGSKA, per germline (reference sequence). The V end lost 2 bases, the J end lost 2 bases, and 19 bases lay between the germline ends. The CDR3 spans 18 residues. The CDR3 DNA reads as TGCAGTGCTAGAAAACTGGATTCCAGGAAACCTGGGGCCAACGTCCTGACTTTC. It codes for CSARKLDSRKPGANVLTF.

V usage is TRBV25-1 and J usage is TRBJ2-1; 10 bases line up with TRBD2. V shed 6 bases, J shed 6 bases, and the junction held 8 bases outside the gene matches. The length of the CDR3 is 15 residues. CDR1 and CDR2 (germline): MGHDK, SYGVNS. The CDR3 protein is CASRAAGGPFNEQFF. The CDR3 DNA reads TGTGCCAGCAGGGCAGCGGGGGGGCCCTTCAATGAGCAGTTCTTC.

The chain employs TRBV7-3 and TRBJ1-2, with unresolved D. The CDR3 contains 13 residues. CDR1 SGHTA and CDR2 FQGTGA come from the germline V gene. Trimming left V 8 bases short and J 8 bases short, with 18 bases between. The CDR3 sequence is CASSMEGSRGYTF. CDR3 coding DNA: TGTGCCAGCTCCATGGAGGGATCAAGGGGCTACACCTTC.

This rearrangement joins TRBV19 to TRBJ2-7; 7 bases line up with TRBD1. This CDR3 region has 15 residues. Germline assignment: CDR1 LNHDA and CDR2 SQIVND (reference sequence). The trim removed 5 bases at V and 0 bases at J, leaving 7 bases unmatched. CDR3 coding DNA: TGTGCCAGTAGTGGAATGACAGGGTCCTCCTACGAGCAGTACTTC. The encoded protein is CASSGMTGSSYEQYF.